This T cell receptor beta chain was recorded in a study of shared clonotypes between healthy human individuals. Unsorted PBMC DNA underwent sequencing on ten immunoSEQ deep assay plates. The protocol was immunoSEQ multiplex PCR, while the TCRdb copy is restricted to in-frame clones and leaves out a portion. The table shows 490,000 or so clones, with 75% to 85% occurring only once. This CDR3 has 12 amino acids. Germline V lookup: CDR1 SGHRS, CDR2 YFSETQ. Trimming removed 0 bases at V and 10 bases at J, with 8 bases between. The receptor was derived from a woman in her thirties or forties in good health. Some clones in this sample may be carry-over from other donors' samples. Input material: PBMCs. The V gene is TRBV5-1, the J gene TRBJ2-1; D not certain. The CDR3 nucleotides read TGCGCCAGCAGCTTGGTGCCACCGGAGCAGTTCTTC. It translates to CASSLVPPEQFF. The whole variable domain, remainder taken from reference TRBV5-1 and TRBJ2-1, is KAGVTQTPRYLIKTRGQQVTLSCSPISGHRSVSWYQQTPGQGLQFLFEYFSETQRNKGNFPGRFSGRQFSNSRSEMNVSTLELGDSALYLCASSLVPPEQFFGPGTRLTVL.